This T cell receptor (beta chain) emerged from a study of control samples from healthy donors and cancer patients. The data were produced by immunoSEQ multiplex PCR, yet TCRdb's version contains in-frame clones alone and is incomplete. Of 150,000 to 200,000 clones detected, more than 85% appear once; the ten largest clones hold roughly 2%. Trimming removed 3 bases from V and 3 bases from J, with 4 bases in between. The CDR3 covers 11 residues. The V gene's germline CDR1 is SGHDT and CDR2 YYEEEE. This clonotype was sampled from a woman aged 40 to 50 in good health. This rearrangement joins TRBV5-6 to TRBJ2-7, with D hard to call. Sequenced material: blood. The CDR3 sequence: CASSSNYEQYF. The CDR3, as DNA: TGTGCCAGCAGCTCCAACTACGAGCAGTACTTC.